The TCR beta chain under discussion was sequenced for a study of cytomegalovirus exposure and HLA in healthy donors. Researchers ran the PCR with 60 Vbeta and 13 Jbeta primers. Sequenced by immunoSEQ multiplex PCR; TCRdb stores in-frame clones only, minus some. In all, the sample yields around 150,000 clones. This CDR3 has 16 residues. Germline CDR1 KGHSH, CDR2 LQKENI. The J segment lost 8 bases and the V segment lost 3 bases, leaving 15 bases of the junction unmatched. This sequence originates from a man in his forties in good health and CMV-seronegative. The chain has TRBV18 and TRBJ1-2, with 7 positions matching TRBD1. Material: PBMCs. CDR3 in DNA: TGTGCCAGCTCACCTGGGCCGGGACAGTCCTTATCGGGCTACACCTTC. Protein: CASSPGPGQSLSGYTF.